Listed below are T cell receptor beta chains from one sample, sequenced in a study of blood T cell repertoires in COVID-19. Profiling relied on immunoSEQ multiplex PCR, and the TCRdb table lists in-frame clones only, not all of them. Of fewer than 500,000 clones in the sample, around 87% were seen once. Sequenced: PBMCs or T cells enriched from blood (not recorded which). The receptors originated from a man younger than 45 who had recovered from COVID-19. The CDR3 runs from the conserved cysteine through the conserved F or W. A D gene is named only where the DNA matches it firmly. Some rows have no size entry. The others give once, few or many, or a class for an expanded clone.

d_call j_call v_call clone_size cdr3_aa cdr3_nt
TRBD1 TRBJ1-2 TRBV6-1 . CASSDTQGKGGYTF TGTGCCAGCAGTGATACACAGGGGAAGGGTGGCTACACCTTC
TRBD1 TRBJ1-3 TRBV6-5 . CASHDRAGNTIYF TGTGCCAGTCACGACAGGGCGGGAAACACCATATATTTT
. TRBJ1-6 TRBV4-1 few CASSQERGSPLHF TGCGCCAGCAGCCAAGAGCGGGGGTCACCCCTCCACTTT
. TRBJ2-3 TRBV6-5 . CASSLVPEEEDTQYF TGTGCCAGCAGTCTGGTGCCCGAGGAGGAAGATACGCAGTATTTT
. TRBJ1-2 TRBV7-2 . CASSSGVGPGYTF TGTGCCAGCAGCTCCGGGGTAGGGCCTGGCTACACCTTC
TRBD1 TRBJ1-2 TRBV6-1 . CASSEPGRQGPGYTF TGTGCCAGCAGTGAACCAGGAAGACAGGGACCTGGCTACACCTTC
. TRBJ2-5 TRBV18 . CASSPTVYQETQYF TGTGCCAGCTCACCGACAGTGTACCAAGAGACCCAGTACTTC
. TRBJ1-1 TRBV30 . CALSMGRVAFF TGTGCCTTATCTATGGGGAGGGTGGCTTTCTTT
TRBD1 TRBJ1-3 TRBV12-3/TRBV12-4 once CASSTGVGNTIYF TGTGCCAGCAGTACAGGGGTCGGAAACACCATATATTTT
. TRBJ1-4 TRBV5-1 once CASSLGRVGNEKLFF TGCGCCAGCAGCTTGGGCAGGGTTGGTAATGAAAAACTGTTTTTT
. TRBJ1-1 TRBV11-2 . CASSAQGIGTEAFF TGTGCCAGCAGCGCACAGGGTATTGGCACTGAAGCTTTCTTT
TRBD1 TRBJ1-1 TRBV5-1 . CASSPPGTGGTEAFF TGCGCCAGCAGCCCGCCCGGGACAGGGGGTACTGAAGCTTTCTTT
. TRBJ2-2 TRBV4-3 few CASSQDRTGTNTGELFF TGCGCCAGCAGCCAAGATCGTACAGGGACGAACACCGGGGAGCTGTTTTTT
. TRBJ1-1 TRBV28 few CASSSTGGAFF TGTGCCAGCAGTTCTACAGGTGGAGCTTTCTTT
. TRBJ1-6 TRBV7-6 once CASSLGEGSSPLHF TGTGCCAGCAGCTTAGGGGAGGGCAGCTCACCCCTCCACTTT
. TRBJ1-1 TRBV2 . CASSVRAADGAEAFF TGTGCCAGCAGTGTCAGGGCCGCCGATGGGGCTGAAGCTTTCTTT
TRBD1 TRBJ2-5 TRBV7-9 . CASSWGQAQETQYF TGTGCCAGCAGCTGGGGACAGGCGCAAGAGACCCAGTACTTC
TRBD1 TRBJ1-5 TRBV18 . CASSYGQVNQPQHF TGTGCCAGCTCATACGGACAGGTCAATCAGCCCCAGCATTTT
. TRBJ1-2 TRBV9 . CASSRPGNYGYTF TGTGCCAGCAGCCGCCCAGGGAACTATGGCTACACCTTC
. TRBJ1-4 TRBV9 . CASSVAADSEKLFF TGTGCCAGCAGCGTAGCGGCCGACTCGGAAAAACTGTTTTTT
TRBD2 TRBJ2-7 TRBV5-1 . CATSSSGVHSSYEQYF TGCGCCACCTCGTCTAGCGGGGTCCATTCGTCCTACGAGCAGTACTTC
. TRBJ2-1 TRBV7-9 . CASSFPGSSYNEQFF TGTGCCAGCAGCTTTCCGGGGAGCTCCTACAATGAGCAGTTCTTC
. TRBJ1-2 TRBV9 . CASSPHSGLGYGYTF TGTGCCAGCAGCCCCCACAGCGGACTAGGCTATGGCTACACCTTC
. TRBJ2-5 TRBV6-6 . CASSRGGAWETQYF TGTGCCAGCAGTAGGGGGGGGGCTTGGGAGACCCAGTACTTC
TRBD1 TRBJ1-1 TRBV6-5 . CASGQGPTTEAFF TGTGCCAGCGGACAGGGTCCTACCACTGAAGCTTTCTTT
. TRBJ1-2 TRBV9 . CASSGGVGYTF TGTGCCAGCAGCGGGGGAGTTGGCTACACCTTC
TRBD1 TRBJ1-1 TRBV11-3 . CASSLEGGGTEAFF TGTGCCAGCAGCTTAGAAGGGGGCGGCACTGAAGCTTTCTTT
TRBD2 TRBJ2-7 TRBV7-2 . CASSLPLGSGASYEQYF TGTGCCAGCAGCCTCCCCTTGGGTAGCGGGGCTTCCTACGAGCAGTACTTC
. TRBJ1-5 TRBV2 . CASSVIRAQPQHF TGTGCCAGCAGCGTCATCAGGGCTCAGCCCCAGCATTTT
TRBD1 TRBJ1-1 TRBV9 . CASSGTGGPTEAFF TGTGCCAGCAGCGGGACAGGGGGCCCCACTGAAGCTTTCTTT
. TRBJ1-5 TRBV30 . CAWRATESNQPQHF TGTGCCTGGAGGGCTACGGAGAGCAATCAGCCCCAGCATTTT
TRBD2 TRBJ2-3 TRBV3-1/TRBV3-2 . CASSQEGLAGAWTPDTQYF TGTGCCAGCAGCCAAGAAGGACTAGCGGGGGCCTGGACCCCAGATACGCAGTATTTT
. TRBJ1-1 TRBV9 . CASSVVGAAEAFF TGTGCCAGCAGCGTAGTGGGGGCAGCTGAAGCTTTCTTT
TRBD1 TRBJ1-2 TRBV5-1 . CASRKDRGGYTF TGCGCCAGCAGAAAAGACAGGGGCGGCTACACCTTC
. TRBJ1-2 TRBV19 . CASIAGAGIYYGYTF TGTGCCAGTATCGCCGGGGCGGGGATATACTATGGCTACACCTTC
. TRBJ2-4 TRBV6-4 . CASSGRGLAKNIQYF TGTGCCAGCAGTGGGCGGGGGCTAGCCAAAAACATTCAGTACTTC
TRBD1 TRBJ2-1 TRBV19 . CASRVLGGRGLNEQFF TGTGCCAGTAGAGTTCTGGGGGGCAGGGGGCTGAATGAGCAGTTCTTC
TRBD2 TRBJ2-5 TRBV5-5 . CASSLNSGGAETQYF TGTGCCAGCAGCTTGAATAGCGGGGGGGCAGAGACCCAGTACTTC
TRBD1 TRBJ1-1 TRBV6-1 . CASSELQGARTEAFF TGTGCCAGCAGTGAGTTACAGGGGGCGCGGACTGAAGCTTTCTTT
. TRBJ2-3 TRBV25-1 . CASSEDILTDTQYF TGTGCCAGCAGTGAGGACATTCTCACAGATACGCAGTATTTT
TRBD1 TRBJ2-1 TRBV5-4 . CASSSFDRGEQFF TGTGCCAGCAGCTCATTTGACAGGGGGGAGCAGTTCTTC
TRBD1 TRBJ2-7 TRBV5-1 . CASSTMTGGIYEQYF TGCGCCAGCAGCACCATGACAGGGGGGATATACGAGCAGTACTTC
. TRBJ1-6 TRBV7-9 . CASSPQSPNSPLHF TGTGCCAGCAGCCCCCAGTCCCCGAATTCACCCCTCCACTTT
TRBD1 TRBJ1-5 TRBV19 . CASSMGRAGGAGSNQPQHF TGTGCCAGTAGTATGGGGCGGGCAGGGGGCGCGGGGAGCAATCAGCCCCAGCATTTT
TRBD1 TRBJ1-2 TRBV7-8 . CASSSQGASYGYTF TGTGCCAGCAGCTCGCAGGGGGCGTCCTATGGCTACACCTTC
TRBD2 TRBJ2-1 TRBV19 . CASTDFSGGAGDQFF TGTGCCAGTACAGACTTTAGCGGGGGCGCCGGGGATCAGTTCTTC
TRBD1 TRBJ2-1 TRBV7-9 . CASSRDRLSYNEQFF TGTGCCAGCAGTCGGGACAGGTTATCCTACAATGAGCAGTTCTTC
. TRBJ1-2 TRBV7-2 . CASTPTSNYGYTF TGTGCCAGCACCCCAACAAGTAACTATGGCTACACCTTC
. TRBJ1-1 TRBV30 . CAWSVRRRGTEAFF TGTGCCTGGAGTGTACGGCGCCGGGGGACTGAAGCTTTCTTT